Reported below is one T cell receptor beta chain. Its specificity is not known. These data originate in a study of blood T cells in healthy people across ages. Study outcomes and limitations: With age, beta diversity per million T cells declined roughly linearly, significantly by about 40.

The donors, healthy Caucasians from Russia, were aged roughly 6 to 90. CDR3 size: 14 residues. Deletions cut 3 bases from V and 0 bases from J, with 11 bases between. Germline V lookup: CDR1 DFQATT, CDR2 SNEGSKA (reference sequence). Primed by a sample-barcoded 5' primer and a J-beta primer mix, a second PCR proceeded for about 6 to 12 cycles. A tag from a template-switch adaptor with 12 random nucleotides marked each cDNA molecule. Using its own MiXCR run on the 5' RACE reads, TCRdb lists one record per CDR3 protein. The data show 450,000 to 700,000 distinct CDR3 sequences, about 25% seen once. V and J are TRBV20-1 and TRBJ2-5; D ambiguous. The clonotype originates from a woman between 70 and 85 years old in good health. Specimen: blood. CDR3 in amino acids: CSASRRLYQETQYF. The CDR3 coding sequence is TGCAGTGCTAGCCGTAGGCTGTACCAAGAGACCCAGTACTTC.